Below, one T cell receptor (beta chain) is given with its context. Its antigen is undetermined. At one end, the junction sequence differs from germline, possibly due to a read error. cDNA specific to TCR beta was made from approximately 500 ng of total RNA, with a constant-region primer employed for priming. Slightly modified ARM-PCR served as the procedure for the TCR beta libraries. These libraries came from three rounds of nested multiplex PCR. The first two PCR rounds, around 11 cycles each, used TRBV1-TRBV30 forward primers and a C-beta reverse primer. Via MiXCR, TCRdb re-called the multiplex PCR reads, giving one row per CDR3 protein. The sample lists 330,000 or so distinct CDR3 sequences; approximately 65% were seen once. Researchers drew blood RNA from unsorted whole blood and extracted germline DNA as well. This specimen comes from a study of tumor-infiltrating lymphocytes in primary liver carcinoma. Overall study results and limits: Relative to tumor region pairs, the tumor-adjacent and tumor-blood pairs showed overlap that was lower. A significantly higher top-250-clone fraction was recorded for tumors than for blood (p = 0.039). Samples, which were bulk and unsorted, did not allow CD4+ and CD8+ repertoires to be compared.

CDR1 is SGHAT, CDR2 FQNNGV, per germline. This CDR3 has 15 residues. Sequencing used peripheral blood. The receptor comes from a man aged 35 to 55 with primary liver carcinoma and hepatitis B virus infection. The chain uses TRBV11-2 and TRBJ2-7; TRBD2 might be the D (6 bases). In DNA, the CDR3 is TGTGCCAGCGGCTTAGGCCTAGCGATCTCCAACGGGCAGTACTTC. This gives the protein CASGLGLAISNGQYF.